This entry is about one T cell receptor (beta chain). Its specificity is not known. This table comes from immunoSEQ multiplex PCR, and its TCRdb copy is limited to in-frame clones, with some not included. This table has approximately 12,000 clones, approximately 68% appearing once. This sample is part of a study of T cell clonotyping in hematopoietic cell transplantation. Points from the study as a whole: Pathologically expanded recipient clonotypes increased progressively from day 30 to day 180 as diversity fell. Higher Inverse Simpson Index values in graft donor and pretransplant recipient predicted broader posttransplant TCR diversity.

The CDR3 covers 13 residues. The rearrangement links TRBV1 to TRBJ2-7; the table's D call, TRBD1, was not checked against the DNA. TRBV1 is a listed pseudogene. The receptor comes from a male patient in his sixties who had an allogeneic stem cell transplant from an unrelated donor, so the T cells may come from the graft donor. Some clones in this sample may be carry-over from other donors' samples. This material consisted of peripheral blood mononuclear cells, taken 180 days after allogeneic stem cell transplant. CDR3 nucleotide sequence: TGCACCAGCCTCAGACAGGACTTCTACGAGCAGTACTTC. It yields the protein CTSLRQDFYEQYF.